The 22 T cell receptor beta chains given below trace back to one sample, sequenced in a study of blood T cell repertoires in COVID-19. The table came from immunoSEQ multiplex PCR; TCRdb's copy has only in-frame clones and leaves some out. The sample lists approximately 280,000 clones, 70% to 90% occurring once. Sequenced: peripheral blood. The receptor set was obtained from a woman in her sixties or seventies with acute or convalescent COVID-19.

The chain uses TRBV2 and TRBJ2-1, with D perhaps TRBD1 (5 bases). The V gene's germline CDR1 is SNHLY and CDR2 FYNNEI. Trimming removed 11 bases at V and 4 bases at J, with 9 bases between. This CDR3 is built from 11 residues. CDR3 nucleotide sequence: TGTGCCGGGGCACTTTACAATGAGCAGTTCTTC. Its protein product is CAGALYNEQFF.

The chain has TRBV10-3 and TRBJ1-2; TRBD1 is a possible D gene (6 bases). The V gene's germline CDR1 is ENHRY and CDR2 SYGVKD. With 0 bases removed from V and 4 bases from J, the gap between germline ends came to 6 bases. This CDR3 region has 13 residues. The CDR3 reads CAISESDSYGYTF. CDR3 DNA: TGTGCCATCAGTGAGTCGGACAGCTATGGCTACACCTTC.

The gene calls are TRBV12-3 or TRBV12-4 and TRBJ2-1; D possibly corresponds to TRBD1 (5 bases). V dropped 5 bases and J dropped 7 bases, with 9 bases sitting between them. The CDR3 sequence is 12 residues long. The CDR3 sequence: CASSRQGNEQFF. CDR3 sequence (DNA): TGTGCCAGCAGTCGGCAGGGAAATGAGCAGTTCTTC.

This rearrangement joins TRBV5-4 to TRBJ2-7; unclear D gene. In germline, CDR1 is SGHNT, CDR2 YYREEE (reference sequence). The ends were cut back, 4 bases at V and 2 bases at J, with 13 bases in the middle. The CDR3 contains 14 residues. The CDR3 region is CASSPQVGTYEQYF. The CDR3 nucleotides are TGTGCCAGCAGCCCCCAGGTCGGAACCTACGAGCAGTACTTC.

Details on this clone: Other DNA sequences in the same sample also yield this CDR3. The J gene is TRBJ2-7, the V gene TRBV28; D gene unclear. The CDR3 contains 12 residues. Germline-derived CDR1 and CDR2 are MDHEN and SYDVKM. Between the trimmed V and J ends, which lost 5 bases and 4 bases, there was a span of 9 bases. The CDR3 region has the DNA TGTGCCAGCAGTCTGACACTTTACGAGCAGTACTTC. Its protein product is CASSLTLYEQYF. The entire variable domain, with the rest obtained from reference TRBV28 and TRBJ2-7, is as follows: DVKVTQSSRYLVKRTGEKVFLECVQDMDHENMFWYRQDPGLGLRLIYFSYDVKMKEKGDIPEGYSVSREKKERFSLILESASTNQTSMYLCASSLTLYEQYFGPGTRLTVT.

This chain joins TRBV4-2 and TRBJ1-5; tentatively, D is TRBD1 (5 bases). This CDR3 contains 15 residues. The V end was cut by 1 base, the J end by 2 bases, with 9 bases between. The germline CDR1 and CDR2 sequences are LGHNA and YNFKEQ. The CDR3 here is CASSQARRGNQPQHF. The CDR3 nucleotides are TGTGCCAGCAGCCAAGCCCGCAGGGGCAATCAGCCCCAGCATTTT.

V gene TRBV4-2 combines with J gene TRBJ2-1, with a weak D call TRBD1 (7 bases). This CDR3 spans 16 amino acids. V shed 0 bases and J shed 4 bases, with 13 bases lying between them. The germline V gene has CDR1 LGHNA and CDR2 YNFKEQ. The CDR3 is CASSQEEGAEYNEQFF. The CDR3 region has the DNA TGTGCCAGCAGCCAAGAGGAGGGGGCCGAATACAATGAGCAGTTCTTC.

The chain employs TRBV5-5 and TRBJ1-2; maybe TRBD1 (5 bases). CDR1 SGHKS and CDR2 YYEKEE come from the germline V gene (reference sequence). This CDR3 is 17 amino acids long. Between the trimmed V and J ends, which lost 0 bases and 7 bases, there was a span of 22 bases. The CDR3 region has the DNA TGTGCCAGCAGCTTGGTTCTTTCTGATAGCCGGGGGGTTGGCTACACCTTC. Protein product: CASSLVLSDSRGVGYTF.

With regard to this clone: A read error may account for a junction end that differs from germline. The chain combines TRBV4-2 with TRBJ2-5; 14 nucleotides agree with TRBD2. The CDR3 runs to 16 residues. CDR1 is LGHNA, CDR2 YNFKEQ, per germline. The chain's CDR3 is CASSLRTSGGREAQYF. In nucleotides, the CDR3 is TGTGCCAGCAGCCTCCGGACTAGCGGGGGGAGAGAGGCCCAGTACTTC.

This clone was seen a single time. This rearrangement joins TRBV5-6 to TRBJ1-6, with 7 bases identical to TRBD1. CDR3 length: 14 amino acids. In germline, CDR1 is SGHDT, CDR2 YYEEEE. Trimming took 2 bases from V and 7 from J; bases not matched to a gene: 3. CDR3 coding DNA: TGTGCCAGCAGCTTCGGACAGGCGAATTCACCCCTCCACTTT. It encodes CASSFGQANSPLHF.

The CDR3 loop reads CSVVPGAIEAFF. CDR3 DNA: TGCAGCGTTGTCCCAGGGGCGATAGAAGCTTTCTTT. The chain joins TRBV29-1 to TRBJ1-1, with TRBD1 as a possible D gene (6 bases). There are 12 residues in the CDR3. V lost 4 bases and J lost 8, with 14 bases in between. The germline V gene has CDR1 SQVTM and CDR2 ANQGSEA.

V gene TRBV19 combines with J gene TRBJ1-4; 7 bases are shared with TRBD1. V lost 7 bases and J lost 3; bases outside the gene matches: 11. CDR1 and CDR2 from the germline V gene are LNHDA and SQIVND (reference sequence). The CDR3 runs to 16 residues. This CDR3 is CASTDQRGQSNEKLFF. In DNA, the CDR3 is TGTGCCAGTACCGACCAGAGGGGGCAATCTAATGAAAAACTGTTTTTT. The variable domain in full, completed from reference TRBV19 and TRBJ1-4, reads DGGITQSPKYLFRKEGQNVTLSCEQNLNHDAMYWYRQDPGQGLRLIYYSQIVNDFQKGDIAEGYSVSREKKESFPLTVTSAQKNPTAFYLCASTDQRGQSNEKLFFGSGTQLSVL.

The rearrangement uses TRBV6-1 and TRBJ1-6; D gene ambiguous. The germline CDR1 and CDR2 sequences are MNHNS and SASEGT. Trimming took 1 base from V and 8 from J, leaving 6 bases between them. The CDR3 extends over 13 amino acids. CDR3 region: CASSEVSDSPLHF. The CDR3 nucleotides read TGTGCCAGCAGTGAAGTCAGCGATTCACCCCTCCACTTT.

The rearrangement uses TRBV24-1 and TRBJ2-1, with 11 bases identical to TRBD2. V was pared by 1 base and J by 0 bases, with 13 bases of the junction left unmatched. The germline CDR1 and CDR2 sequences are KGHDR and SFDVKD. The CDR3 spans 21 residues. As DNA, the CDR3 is TGTGCCACCAGTGATTTTCCGACTAGCGGGAAGGGGACAAACTCCTACAATGAGCAGTTCTTC. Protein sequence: CATSDFPTSGKGTNSYNEQFF.

The CDR3 sequence is CASLPTLDRVRSQPQHF. CDR3 nucleotide sequence: TGTGCCAGCCTTCCGACCCTGGACAGGGTGCGGAGTCAGCCCCAGCATTTT. The rearrangement links TRBV9 to TRBJ1-5; 8 positions agree with TRBD1. The CDR3 totals 17 residues. CDR1 and CDR2 (germline): SGDLS, YYNGEE. The ends lost 7 bases at V and 6 bases at J; junction bases unmatched: 18.

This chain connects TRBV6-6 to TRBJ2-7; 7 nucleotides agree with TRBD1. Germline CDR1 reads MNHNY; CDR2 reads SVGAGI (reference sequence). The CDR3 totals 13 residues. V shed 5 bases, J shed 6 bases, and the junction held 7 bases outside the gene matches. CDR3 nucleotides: TGTGCCAGCAGTACGGCCCCAGGGGGCGAGCAGTACTTC. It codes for CASSTAPGGEQYF.

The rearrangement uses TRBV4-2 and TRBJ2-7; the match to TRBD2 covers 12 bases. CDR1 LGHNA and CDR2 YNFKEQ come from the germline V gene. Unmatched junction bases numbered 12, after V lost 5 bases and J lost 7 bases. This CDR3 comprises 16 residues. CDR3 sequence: CASSVRTSGVRNEQYF. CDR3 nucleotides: TGTGCCAGCAGCGTCCGGACTAGCGGGGTGCGTAATGAGCAGTACTTC.

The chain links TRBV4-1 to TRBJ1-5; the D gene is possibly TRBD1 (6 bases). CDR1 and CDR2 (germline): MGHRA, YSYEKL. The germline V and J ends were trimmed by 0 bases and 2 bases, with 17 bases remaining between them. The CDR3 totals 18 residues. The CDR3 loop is CASSQDYTGSAGNQPQHF. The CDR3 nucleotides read TGCGCCAGCAGCCAAGACTACACAGGGTCAGCTGGCAATCAGCCCCAGCATTTT.

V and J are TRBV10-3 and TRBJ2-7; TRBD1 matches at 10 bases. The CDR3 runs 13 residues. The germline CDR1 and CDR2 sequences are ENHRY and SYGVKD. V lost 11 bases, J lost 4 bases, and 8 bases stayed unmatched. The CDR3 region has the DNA TGTGCCTCAAGGACAGGGGGAGGTTACGAGCAGTACTTC. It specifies CASRTGGGYEQYF.

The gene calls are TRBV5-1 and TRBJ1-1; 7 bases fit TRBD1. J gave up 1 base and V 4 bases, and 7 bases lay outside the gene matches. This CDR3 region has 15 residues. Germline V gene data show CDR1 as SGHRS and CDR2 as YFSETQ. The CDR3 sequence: CASSPSQGTNTEAFF. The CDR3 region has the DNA TGCGCCAGCAGCCCATCACAGGGGACGAACACTGAAGCTTTCTTT.

As DNA, the CDR3 is TGTGCCAGCAGCCAGCAGGGAGGGGACTATGGCTACACCTTC. Amino acid sequence: CASSQQGGDYGYTF. This chain connects TRBV7-3 to TRBJ1-2, with a possible D match to TRBD1 (5 bases). CDR3 length: 14 residues. The V and J ends lost 5 bases and 3 bases respectively, with 13 bases between them. Germline loops: CDR1 SGHTA, CDR2 FQGTGA. The variable domain in full, with the rest retrieved from reference TRBV7-3 and TRBJ1-2, is GAGVSQTPSNKVTEKGKYVELRCDPISGHTALYWYRQSLGQGPEFLIYFQGTGAADDSGLPNDRFFAVRPEGSVSTLKIQRTERGDSAVYLCASSQQGGDYGYTFGSGTRLTVV.

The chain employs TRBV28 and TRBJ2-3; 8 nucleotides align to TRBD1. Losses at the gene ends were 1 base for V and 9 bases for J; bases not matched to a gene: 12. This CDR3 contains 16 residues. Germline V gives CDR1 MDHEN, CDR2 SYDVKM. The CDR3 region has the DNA TGTGCCAGCAGTTTATTTCCAGGGACAGGTATTGGCACGCAGTATTTT. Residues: CASSLFPGTGIGTQYF.